One T cell receptor beta chain is described in this entry. The antigen is not known. Libraries were prepared by immunoSEQ multiplex PCR; TCRdb keeps only in-frame clonotypes and omits some of them. Here the sample spans roughly 2,300,000 clones, around 90% being singletons. This sample is part of a study of shared clonotypes between healthy human individuals. Study context: A donor's plate count was three for CD4 naive and three for CD4 memory; CD8 naive had two and CD8 memory one.

V shed 5 bases and J 6 bases; nucleotides not matched to a gene: 12. The CDR3 contains 17 residues. CDR1 is SGHNT, CDR2 YENEEA, per germline. General study points: It was observed that 5% to 6.5% of naive CD4 clonotypes were shared across four donors. Compared with clonotypes that all four donors shared, non-shared clonotypes had lower generation probabilities.

V usage is TRBV11-3 and J usage is TRBJ2-7, with 14 bases identical to TRBD2. The clonotype was recovered from a man aged 18-30 years in good health. Some clones in this sample may be carry-over from other donors' samples. Sequencing used naive CD4+ T cells from PBMCs. Subset here: CD45RA+ positively selected. CDR3 protein: CASSKTEGLAGAAEQYF. The CDR3 region has the DNA TGTGCCAGCAGCAAGACTGAGGGACTAGCGGGAGCTGCCGAGCAGTACTTC.